A single sample is the source of the 27 T cell receptor beta chains below, sequenced in a study of T cell repertoires in cytomegalovirus infection (dated by TCRdb to between 2018 and 2021). Reading the label with the study, this specimen's treatment or condition is: in vitro stimulation with specific CMV peptide epitopes to enrich CMV-specific T cells. The sequencer listed for this sample is Illumina HiSeq 1500. The raw public reads went through TCRdb reprocessing: fastp at Q25, MiXCR clone calling, in-frame beta chains kept. Rows matching on CDR3 protein sequence are summarized as one entry with the most common DNA and genes. This sample has roughly 860,000 distinct CDR3 sequences in its table, and over 25% of those were observed once. The ten largest clones represent around 12% of the sample. For these receptors, no antigen is known. This material consisted of cultured CD8+ T cells from PBMCs, taken from culture after CMV antigen stimulation. The receptors derive from a human donor in good health (CMV status not recorded). Some clones in this sample may be carry-over from other donors' samples.

As to this clonotype: Mismatch with germline at one junction end may stem from a read error. V gene TRBV7-3 combines with J gene TRBJ2-1, with D unclear. The CDR3 runs 14 residues. Germline values: CDR1 SGHTA, CDR2 FQGTGA. CDR3 coding DNA: TGTACCAGCAGCCCAAGGGCACCTTACAATGAGCAGTTCTTC. This codes for CTSSPRAPYNEQFF. Looking up the rest from reference TRBV7-3 and TRBJ2-1 gives the full variable domain: GAGVSQTPSNKVTEKGKYVELRCDPISGHTALYWYRQSLGQGPEFLIYFQGTGAADDSGLPNDRFFAVRPEGSVSTLKIQRTERGDSAVYLCTSSPRAPYNEQFFGPGTRLTVL.

In this sample, this clonotype turned up once. The chain uses TRBV24-1 and TRBJ2-5, with 12 nucleotides matching TRBD1. Germline trimming cut 4 bases from V and 5 bases from J; bases unmatched to any gene: 4. The CDR3 is 15 amino acids. Germline V gene sequence: CDR1 KGHDR, CDR2 SFDVKD. The CDR3 region is CATSEGDRGLETQYF. CDR3 nucleotides: TGTGCCACCAGTGAGGGGGACAGGGGGCTGGAGACCCAGTACTTC.

The chain links TRBV6-6 to TRBJ2-1; D gene uncertain. Germline CDR1 is MNHNY and CDR2 is SVGAGI (reference sequence). This CDR3 contains 12 residues. V dropped 0 bases and J dropped 7 bases, with 4 bases sitting between them. DNA of the CDR3: TGTGCCAGCAGTTACTCCCCAAATGAGCAGTTCTTC. This encodes CASSYSPNEQFF.

This clonotype was seen only a few times. This chain links TRBV5-8 with TRBJ2-2, with 7 bases identical to TRBD2. Germline-derived CDR1 and CDR2 are SGHTS and YDEGEE. The CDR3 extends over 15 amino acids. J was trimmed by 5 bases and V by 0 bases; bases with no gene match: 4. In DNA, the CDR3 is TGTGCCAGCAGCTTGGCCGGGGGGTCAACCGGGGAGCTGTTTTTT. This codes for CASSLAGGSTGELFF.

This clonotype showed up many times. The gene calls are TRBV7-2 and TRBJ1-2, with a tentative D call TRBD1 (6 bases). Trimming removed 5 bases at V and 5 bases at J, with 21 bases between. Looked up from germline, CDR1 is SGHTA and CDR2 is FQGNSA. The CDR3 length is 16 residues. The CDR3 region is CASSLMDSSDYYGYTF. In nucleotides, the CDR3 is TGTGCCAGCAGCCTTATGGACAGTTCCGATTATTATGGCTACACCTTC.

On this clonotype itself: One base away lies a much larger clone, so this may be a sequencing read error. V and J are TRBV6-6 and TRBJ1-1; 11 bases line up with TRBD1. The CDR3 is 14 residues long. In germline, CDR1 is MNHNY, CDR2 SVGAGI (reference sequence). CDR3 sequence reads: CASSWDRGNTKAFF. The CDR3 nucleotides are TGTGCCAGCAGCTGGGACAGGGGGAACACTAAAGCTTTCTTT.

The chain uses TRBV20-1 and TRBJ2-3; TRBD1 is a possible D gene (5 bases). The V and J ends lost 4 bases and 2 bases respectively, with 19 bases between them. CDR1 is DFQATT and CDR2 is SNEGSKA in the germline V gene (reference sequence). The length of the CDR3 is 16 residues. The CDR3 DNA follows: TGCAGTGCTAATGCGGATCAGGGTTCACTCACAGATACGCAGTATTTT. Translating it yields CSANADQGSLTDTQYF.

This clonotype occurred many times. As DNA, the CDR3 is TGTGCCAGCAGTGATCGGGACAGGGGCAATAACTATGGCTACACCTTC. Protein sequence: CASSDRDRGNNYGYTF. V usage is TRBV28 and J usage is TRBJ1-2; 10 bases fit TRBD1. Germline CDR1 reads MDHEN; CDR2 reads SYDVKM. CDR3 length: 16 residues. Trimming took 5 bases from V and 1 from J; bases not matched to a gene: 7.

The V and J genes are TRBV7-9 and TRBJ1-2; 7 nucleotides match TRBD1. V lost 10 bases and J lost 4; bases outside the gene matches: 15. The length of the CDR3 is 15 residues. The germline gives CDR1 SEHNR, CDR2 FQNEAQ (reference sequence). CDR3 nucleotides: TGTGCCACCCACCTTAACCAGGGGGGGACCTATGGCTACACCTTC. It yields the protein CATHLNQGGTYGYTF.

This clonotype appeared a few times. V is TRBV7-3 and J is TRBJ2-1, with D possibly being TRBD2 (5 bases). The CDR3 runs to 13 residues. Per the germline V gene, CDR1 is SGHTA and CDR2 is FQGTGA. The ends were cut back, 5 bases at V and 5 bases at J, with 10 bases in the middle. CDR3 residues: CASSKDGNNEQFF. The DNA for the CDR3 is TGTGCCAGCAGCAAGGACGGGAACAATGAGCAGTTCTTC.

This clonotype has just a few counts. V gene TRBV12-3 or TRBV12-4 combines with J gene TRBJ1-1, with 9 positions matching TRBD1. The CDR3 loop spans 14 amino acids. The ends lost 7 bases at V and 6 bases at J; junction bases unmatched: 9. The CDR3 is CASIITGGPPEAFF. CDR3 sequence (DNA): TGTGCCAGCATCATTACAGGGGGCCCACCTGAAGCTTTCTTT.

CDR3 in amino acids: CASSLTGWSTEAFF. In DNA form, the CDR3 reads TGTGCCAGCAGTCTGACAGGGTGGAGCACTGAAGCTTTCTTT. The chain links TRBV6-2 or TRBV6-3 to TRBJ1-1; 7 nucleotides line up with TRBD1. J gave up 4 bases and V 5 bases, and 7 bases lay outside the gene matches. The CDR3 is 14 amino acids. Germline V gene data show CDR1 as MNHEY and CDR2 as SVGEGT.

The V gene is TRBV5-5, the J gene TRBJ2-2, with no clear D. The germline CDR1 and CDR2 sequences are SGHKS and YYEKEE (reference sequence). The CDR3 loop spans 13 amino acids. V shed 0 bases and J shed 7 bases, with 7 bases lying between them. The CDR3 sequence is CASSLEGVGELFF. The DNA for the CDR3 is TGTGCCAGCAGCTTGGAGGGTGTCGGGGAGCTGTTTTTT.

The chain carries TRBV29-1 and TRBJ1-4; TRBD1 is a possible D gene (5 bases). CDR3 length equals 15 residues. Trimming removed 1 base from V and 8 bases from J, with 17 bases in between. CDR1 is SQVTM and CDR2 is ANQGSEA in the germline V gene. The CDR3 reads CSVEGAGLGEEKLFF. The CDR3 DNA follows: TGCAGCGTTGAAGGGGCGGGCCTGGGGGAGGAAAAACTGTTTTTT. Combining the CDR3 with reference TRBV29-1 and TRBJ1-4 gives the whole variable domain SAVISQKPSRDICQRGTSLTIQCQVDSQVTMMFWYRQQPGQSLTLIATANQGSEATYESGFVIDKFPISRPNLTFSTLTVSNMSPEDSSIYLCSVEGAGLGEEKLFFGSGTQLSVL.

Written as DNA, the CDR3 is TGTGCCAGCAGTTTATATACAGACGGGGAGCTGTTTTTT. Protein product: CASSLYTDGELFF. The chain uses TRBV28 and TRBJ2-2; D not certain. Looked up from germline, CDR1 is MDHEN and CDR2 is SYDVKM. CDR3 size: 13 residues. The V and J ends lost 1 base and 7 bases respectively, with 7 bases between them.

This clonotype was counted ten times or more. CDR3 nucleotides: TGTGCCAGCAGTTTATCGGACTCAAGGGCCCAGTACTTC. Translated: CASSLSDSRAQYF. This chain joins TRBV12-3 or TRBV12-4 and TRBJ2-5, with a weak D call TRBD2 (5 bases). CDR3 length: 13 residues. V lost 2 bases and J 9 bases, leaving 13 bases between the germline ends.

There are many counts of this clonotype. The chain employs TRBV12-3 or TRBV12-4 and TRBJ1-1; 10 nucleotides match TRBD1. The CDR3 is made up of 14 amino acids. V lost 5 bases to trimming and J lost 4 bases; unmatched junction nucleotides: 4. The CDR3 DNA reads TGTGCCAGCAGTGCGACAGGGGGCGGCACTGAAGCTTTCTTT. Protein sequence: CASSATGGGTEAFF.

This clonotype was picked up many times. This chain uses TRBV7-2 with TRBJ2-7; D call uncertain. The germline gives CDR1 SGHTA, CDR2 FQGNSA. V shed 2 bases and J shed 1 base, with 12 bases lying between them. The CDR3 totals 15 residues. The CDR3 coding sequence is TGTGCCAGCAGCTTATGGTCGGAAGGGTCCTACGAGCAGTACTTC. It is translated as CASSLWSEGSYEQYF.

This clonotype has a single count. This sequence joins TRBV12-3 or TRBV12-4 and TRBJ2-2; D is possibly TRBD2 (5 bases). The V end lost 7 bases, the J end lost 1 base, and 13 bases lay between the germline ends. The CDR3 loop spans 15 amino acids. In DNA, the CDR3 is TGTGCCAGCAATCTGGAGGCAGGGAACACCGGGGAGCTGTTTTTT. It translates to CASNLEAGNTGELFF.

There are many counts of this clonotype. The J gene is TRBJ1-2, the V gene TRBV7-9, with 9 positions matching TRBD1. The CDR3 spans 14 residues. Looked up from germline, CDR1 is SEHNR and CDR2 is FQNEAQ (reference sequence). Trimming removed 5 bases from V and 4 bases from J; junction bases left unmatched: 5. DNA of the CDR3: TGTGCCAGCAGCCTGGGACAGGGAAGCTATGGCTACACCTTC. Residues: CASSLGQGSYGYTF.

This clonotype was recorded a few times. This chain uses TRBV6-6 with TRBJ1-3, with D hard to call. Germline values: CDR1 MNHNY, CDR2 SVGAGI (reference sequence). The CDR3 totals 15 residues. The ends were cut back, 0 bases at V and 4 bases at J, with 10 bases in the middle. The CDR3 bases are TGTGCCAGCAGTTACTCGACCGTTACGGGAAACACCATATATTTT. Its protein product is CASSYSTVTGNTIYF.

The genes are TRBV10-3 and TRBJ2-7; no definite D call. The CDR3 is 13 amino acids. Germline CDR1 and CDR2: ENHRY and SYGVKD. Trimming removed 0 bases from V and 6 bases from J, with 9 bases in between. The CDR3 sequence: CAISESYGGEQYV. The CDR3 DNA reads TGTGCCATCAGTGAGTCCTACGGCGGCGAGCAGTACGTC.

In its sample, this clonotype was seen a few times. The chain joins TRBV10-2 to TRBJ2-3; D gene ambiguous. Germline CDR1 reads WSHSY; CDR2 reads SAAADI. Trimming shortened V by 3 bases and J by 6 bases, and 7 bases separated the two germline ends. CDR3 length: 12 residues. CDR3 bases: TGCGCCAGCAGTGATCGAGTGGATACGCAGTATTTT. Translating gives CASSDRVDTQYF.

This chain uses TRBV6-1 with TRBJ2-7; D is ambiguous. Germline-derived CDR1 and CDR2 are MNHNS and SASEGT. V was shortened by 2 bases and J by 2 bases, with 10 bases between the two germline ends. CDR3 length equals 14 residues. As DNA, the CDR3 is TGTGCCAGCAGTGAAAAACACCTGACCTACGAGCAGTACTTC. Its translation is CASSEKHLTYEQYF.

In its sample, this clonotype was seen a few times. The CDR3 region has the DNA TGTGCCATCAGCCGCCCCGGGACAGACGGATCAGAGATCACCGGGGAGCTGTTTTTT. It translates to CAISRPGTDGSEITGELFF. This sequence joins TRBV10-3 and TRBJ2-2; 7 nucleotides agree with TRBD1. V trimming: 6 bases; J trimming: 4 bases; junction bases outside the gene matches: 20. The CDR3 contains 19 residues. From germline, CDR1 is ENHRY and CDR2 SYGVKD.

The genes are TRBV6-5 and TRBJ2-1; maybe TRBD1 (6 bases). The ends were cut back, 3 bases at V and 4 bases at J, with 19 bases in the middle. Looked up from germline, CDR1 is MNHEY and CDR2 is SVGAGI. The CDR3 contains 17 residues. This chain's CDR3 is CASSYSVTGALYNEQFF. The CDR3 coding sequence is TGTGCCAGCAGTTATTCCGTGACAGGCGCCCTTTACAATGAGCAGTTCTTC.

This clonotype was seen a few times. The chain carries TRBV12-3 or TRBV12-4 and TRBJ1-3; D possibly corresponds to TRBD1 (5 bases). The length of the CDR3 is 14 residues. V lost 10 bases to trimming and J lost 2 bases, with 15 bases between them. DNA for the CDR3: TGTGCCACCCTGGACACCGCGACTGGAAACACCATATATTTT. Translating gives CATLDTATGNTIYF.